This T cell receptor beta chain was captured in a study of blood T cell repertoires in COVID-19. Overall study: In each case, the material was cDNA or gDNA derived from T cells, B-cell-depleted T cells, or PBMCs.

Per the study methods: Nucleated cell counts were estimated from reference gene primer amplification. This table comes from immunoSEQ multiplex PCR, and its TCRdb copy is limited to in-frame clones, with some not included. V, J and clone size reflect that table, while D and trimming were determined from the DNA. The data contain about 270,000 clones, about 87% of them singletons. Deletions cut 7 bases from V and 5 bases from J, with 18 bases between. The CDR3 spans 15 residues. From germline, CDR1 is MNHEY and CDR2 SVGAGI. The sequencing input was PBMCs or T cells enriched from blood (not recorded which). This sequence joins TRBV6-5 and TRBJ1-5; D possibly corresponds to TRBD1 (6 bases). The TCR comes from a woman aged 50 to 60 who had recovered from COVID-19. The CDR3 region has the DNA TGTGCCAGCACCCTGGACAGCGCGGCATATCAGCCCCAGCATTTT. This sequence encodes CASTLDSAAYQPQHF.